What follows are 5 T cell receptor beta chains derived from one specimen sequenced in a study of T cells in Graves' hyperthyroidism and ophthalmopathy. The source material, RNA transcripts, was used to amplify TCR beta CDR3 regions. HTBI primers were employed in a first-round RT-PCR of the TCR CDR3. TCRdb used MiXCR to reprocess the multiplex PCR reads, holding one entry per CDR3 protein. The sample carries more than 300,000 distinct CDR3 sequences, 15% to 20% recorded once. What was sequenced was blood. The receptor set was obtained from a woman in her 30s with Graves' hyperthyroidism that later progressed to Graves' ophthalmopathy.

This clonotype was counted many times. The chain uses TRBV7-8 and TRBJ1-4; 12 positions match TRBD1. The V and J ends lost 3 bases and 1 base, in that order; junction bases with no gene match: 9. The CDR3 has 19 amino acids. The germline V gene has CDR1 SGHVS and CDR2 FQNEAQ. The CDR3 DNA follows: TGTGCCAGCAGCTTCGGGACAGGGGGCCGTGTCGGAACTAATGAAAAACTGTTTTTT. This translates into CASSFGTGGRVGTNEKLFF.

This clonotype has a count of ten or more. This chain's CDR3 is CASSLSRLAGEEETQYF. CDR3 coding DNA: TGTGCCAGCAGTTTATCCAGACTAGCGGGGGAGGAAGAGACCCAGTACTTC. The J gene is TRBJ2-5, the V gene TRBV28; 12 bases line up with TRBD2. Germline V CDR1 and CDR2: MDHEN, SYDVKM. This CDR3 is built from 17 residues. Germline trimming cut 1 base from V and 3 bases from J; bases unmatched to any gene: 6.

This clonotype was seen repeatedly, ten times or more. V is TRBV28 and J is TRBJ2-2; 11 positions agree with TRBD2. The CDR3 contains 15 residues. After removal of 6 bases from V and 7 bases from J, the junction contained 7 bases not matched to a gene. CDR1 is MDHEN, CDR2 SYDVKM, per germline. The DNA of the CDR3 is TGTGCCAGCAGCATAGCGGGAGGGTATTACGGGGAGCTGTTTTTT. It translates to CASSIAGGYYGELFF.

The genes are TRBV7-9 and TRBJ2-2, with D perhaps TRBD1 (6 bases). CDR1 SEHNR and CDR2 FQNEAQ come from the germline V gene (reference sequence). CDR3 length: 15 amino acids. The ends were cut back, 1 base at V and 1 base at J, with 7 bases in the middle. The CDR3 DNA sequence: TGTGCCAGCAGCTTAGTACAGGGGAACACCGGGGAGCTGTTTTTT. Translated: CASSLVQGNTGELFF.

Ten or more counts support this clonotype. V is TRBV30 and J is TRBJ2-1; possibly TRBD2 for D (5 bases). This CDR3 spans 11 amino acids. V dropped 5 bases and J dropped 9 bases, with 11 bases sitting between them. Per germline, CDR1 GTSNPN and CDR2 SVGIG (reference sequence). This CDR3 is CAWGEGSEQFF. The DNA for the CDR3 is TGTGCCTGGGGTGAAGGGAGTGAGCAGTTCTTC.